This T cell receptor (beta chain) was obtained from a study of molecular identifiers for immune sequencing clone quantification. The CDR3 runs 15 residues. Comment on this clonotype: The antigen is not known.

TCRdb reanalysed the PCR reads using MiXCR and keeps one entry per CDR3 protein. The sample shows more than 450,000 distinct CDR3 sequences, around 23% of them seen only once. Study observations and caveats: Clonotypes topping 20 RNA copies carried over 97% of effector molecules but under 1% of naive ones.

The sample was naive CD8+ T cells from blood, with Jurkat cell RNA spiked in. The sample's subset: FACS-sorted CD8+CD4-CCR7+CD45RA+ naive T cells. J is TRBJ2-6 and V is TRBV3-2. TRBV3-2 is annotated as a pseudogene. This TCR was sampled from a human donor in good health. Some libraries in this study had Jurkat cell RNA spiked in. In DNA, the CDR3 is TGTGCCAGCAGCCAAGTAAACTCTGGGGCCAACGTCCTGACTTTC. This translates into CASSQVNSGANVLTF.